This T cell receptor beta chain was identified in a study of cytomegalovirus exposure and HLA in healthy donors (dated 2017 in TCRdb). Background for the entire study: An earlier analysis of approximately 640 of the donors reported 276 Gb of sequence data and 100 million to 140 million unique TCR beta sequences from 190 million or so T cells. The number of donors typed differed by locus, with roughly 629-640 for A, B, C, DRB1 and DQB1, roughly 550 for DQA1, approximately 570 for DPA1, and some 450 for DPB1. To predict cytomegalovirus infection status, the study combined high-throughput TCR immunosequencing, statistical association of individual TCRs with disease status, and machine learning. A later genetic analysis took genome-wide SNP genotypes for about 55% of the roughly 670 donors and used that subset as a discovery cohort. Donor age, sex, ethnicity and CMV serostatus were compiled together with the repertoire data. Every repertoire in the discovery cohort had been generated on one and the same sequencing platform. The later analysis used no new phenotypic data to find candidate immune exposures, relying instead on TCR beta sequences and their occurrence across donors. The study used immunosequencing to profile the T cell repertoires of approximately 630 subjects and linked those repertoires to cytomegalovirus serostatus. About 5 DR-DQ haplotypes were handled as single units for association and clustering, since linkage in the cohort was strong. An earlier analysis of roughly 600 of the donors used high-throughput TCR beta sequencing to judge whether each TCR beta V gene segment behaved as functional or pseudogenic. The study aimed to test whether cataloging public T cell receptors could reveal signatures of past pathogen exposure. A later analysis re-analyzed previously published TCR beta repertoires from 600 to 850 donors and added high-resolution HLA genotyping to study TCR occurrence patterns. The genetic ancestry cluster associated with self-reported Caucasian donors included 81% of the roughly 400 genotyped donors. An early release that covered 640 HLA-typed donors contained around 300 gigabases of sequencing data and 85 million to 100 million unique TCR sequences. Both class I and class II loci were covered by HLA typing, at four-digit resolution. In addition to the first cohort of hundreds of subjects, a separate validation cohort of 120 different subjects was used. Across around 400 genotyped donors of the cohort, an average of roughly 200,000 unique TCR beta nucleotide sequences per donor were sequenced, and roughly a sixth of those sequences were non-productive.

The CDR1 and CDR2 encoded by the germline V gene are MNHEY and SVGAGI. The trim is 7 bases for V and 8 bases for J, with a gap of 17 bases between the germline ends. Including cysteine and phenylalanine, the CDR3 has 13 amino acids. Here the CDR3 DNA is all that survives: 39 bases in frame from base 1. Comments on this clone: Its specific antigen is unknown. The sample holds no much larger clone one base away, and base qualities are not on file.

Libraries were prepared through the immunoSEQ multiplex PCR assay. The multiplex PCR relied on a mix of 60 forward primers for TCR Vbeta segments and 13 reverse primers for TCR Jbeta segments. The CDR3 region of rearranged TCR beta genes was amplified from genomic DNA by a multiplex PCR assay. Amplified TCR beta libraries were sequenced as 87-base-pair reads on the Illumina HiSeq System. The original methods were these. A later analysis counted about 80 million unique TCR beta chains across the 650 to 700 repertoires, and some 12 million of these chains were shared by at least two donors. Raw reads were error-corrected and collapsed into unique sequences by a nearest-neighbor algorithm in which closely related sequences were merged to remove PCR and sequencing errors. CDR3 sequences were aligned to IMGT reference sequences to assign V, D and J gene segments. For a sequence to be retained, a match of at least six nucleotides was required to both a V gene segment and a J gene segment. Rearrangements were called productive when the CDR3 lacked stop codons and stayed in frame with V and J; all others were non-productive. Following IMGT convention, CDR3 was defined as the stretch from the second conserved V-encoded cysteine to the conserved J-encoded phenylalanine. Sequences without an unambiguous match to a single V gene segment were excluded from the earlier analysis of 450 to 650 of the donors. An earlier analysis of several hundred of the donors called V segments functional above 56.7% productive rearrangements and segregating when the between-donor standard deviation exceeded 5%. A statistical classification framework was developed to diagnose cytomegalovirus status using the catalog of TCR beta chain sequences. In a later analysis, V and J genes were assigned by comparing TCR nucleotide sequences against IMGT/GENE-DB human TR gene sequences. A later analysis assigned CDR3 sequences and most-parsimonious VDJ recombination scenarios with the TCRdist pipeline. A later analysis defined each TCR beta chain by its CDR3 amino acid sequence plus V-gene family, and excluded reads lacking a unique V-gene family. In a later analysis, 500 to 700 highly shared, low-generation-probability nucleotide sequences were removed to address suspected cross-contamination and a sequencing artifact. In a later analysis, a clonal expansion index was calculated for each public chain from normalized within-repertoire ranks of inferred template counts. Generation probabilities in a later analysis came from a VDJ recombination model fitted to out-of-frame rearrangements, and those results were checked against IGoR. In a later analysis, TCR-TCR, TCR-HLA and TCR-CMV co-occurrence was scored with hypergeometric tests, and a repertoire-size bias correction was applied to TCR pairs. A later analysis estimated false discovery rates by permuting HLA or CMV assignments 20 times. In a later analysis, co-occurring TCRs were grouped using DBSCAN, with TCRdist sequence similarity added in when clustering inside HLA-allele-positive subsets. Repertoires with fewer than 30,000 or more than 120,000 public chains, plus five repertoires with anomalous nucleotide sharing, were excluded from co-occurrence clustering. Imported from immuneACCESS, the table was reduced by TCRdb to in-frame sequences with V and J called. These copies leave out some clones; in studies compared against another copy, an unresolved V gene accounts for under half, and the cause of the remainder is not known. The V and J calls and the clone size are those of that table, but D and trimming were determined from the DNA. The sample table shows roughly 100,000 clones, and roughly 15% are seen once. Together, the top ten hold approximately 0.8% of the sample.

The cohort consisted of approximately 670 healthy bone marrow donors. Cohort members were all nominally healthy when sampled, although unrecorded immune exposures were likely present. The donor was CMV seronegative and belonged to the group of around 400 seronegative cohort members. A peripheral blood sample was provided by each donor, and peripheral blood mononuclear cells were used for TCR beta sequencing. Genomic DNA was extracted from the blood cell samples with the Qiagen DNeasy Blood Extraction Kit. Beyond this particular receptor, the publication reports: A later analysis found that most CMV-associated TCR beta chains appeared HLA-restricted, with HLA associations seemingly driven largely by CMV exposure. Compared with equally common non-associated chains, HLA-associated TCR beta chains in a later analysis were more clonally expanded and had lower generation probabilities. A later analysis found that TCR association rates varied across HLA loci, with DRB1 alleles showing the most associated TCRs and HLA-C alleles the fewest. Because HLA typing was unavailable for some donors at each locus, only the typed subset was used in association tests. CMV serostatus was the only immune exposure information available for the cohort. Most TCR sequences were seen in very few donors, while some public TCRs were found in many individuals. A cluster of highly shared sequence variants was judged likely to represent a technical artifact of the sequencing pipeline. In both the original and validation cohorts, the classifier was reported to diagnose cytomegalovirus status with high specificity and sensitivity. A later analysis reported that several top co-occurrence clusters appeared linked to parvovirus B19, influenza, CMV and Epstein-Barr virus. Because counts were too low, seventeen rarely observed V segments, including chromosome 9 orphons, were left out of the earlier analysis of roughly 600 of the donors. An earlier analysis of around 500 of the donors showed that most TCR beta V segments appeared in productive rearrangements either about 87% or about 30% of the time, which broadly matched IMGT annotations. Correlated functional status among segregating V segments might reflect linkage disequilibrium, but an unknown experimental factor could not be ruled out. The presence/absence analyses assumed that sequencing depth was roughly uniform across donors, and that assumption may not be true. Compared with the roughly 720-donor mean, donors in an Asian-associated ancestry cluster had fewer N-insertions in productive TCRs, according to a later genetic analysis. Because the 87-base-pair reads could not distinguish some IMGT-functional V segments, including TRBV6-2 and TRBV6-3, those segments were excluded. In vitro tests confirmed that a few of the cytomegalovirus-associated TCR beta chains recognize cytomegalovirus antigens. Only TCR beta chains were sequenced in this cohort, and the absence of alpha or paired-chain data limited detectable features. Assigning TCR associations to individual alleles was difficult when HLA alleles, especially DR and DQ, strongly co-occurred. V-gene and J-gene trimming of TCR beta chains was associated with a missense DCLRE1C variant in a later genetic analysis, and the association was replicated in an independent cohort. In the study, 164 TCR beta chains were listed as associated with cytomegalovirus. A further reported finding was that TCR beta sequences accurately predicted the HLA-A and HLA-B alleles for most subjects in the first cohort. At a false discovery rate of 0.05, a later analysis linked 15,000 to 20,000 TCR beta sequences to specific HLA alleles. According to the authors, the approach could potentially be generalized to other disease states and immunological phenotypes.

The sequenced sample consisted of PBMCs. The TCR was taken from a female donor in good health and CMV-seronegative. This chain joins TRBV6-5 to TRBJ1-2; TRBD1 is a possible D gene, resting on 5 matching bases. Read as DNA, the sequence is TGTGCCAGCACCCCCGGTCACGGGGGGGGCTACACCTTC. This yields the protein CASTPGHGGGYTF.